This entry describes one TCR beta chain. V gave up 7 bases and J gave up 5 bases, with 18 bases separating them. CDR1 and CDR2 (germline): MNHNS, SASEGT. The CDR3 is 15 amino acids. This specimen comes from a study of a mutant IDH1 vaccine in newly diagnosed glioma. Study as a whole: Receipt of radiotherapy, temozolomide, or both preceded the study, and most received both.

Using immunoSEQ multiplex PCR, the repertoire was profiled, and TCRdb retains in-frame clones only, with some absent. Of approximately 92,000 clones listed, 83% are singletons. Time point indicated: baseline, week 1 (first vaccination visit). Stated treatment: pre-vaccination baseline after standard-of-care therapy. This TCR was recovered from a woman aged 45-65 years with glioma. This sample comprised PBMCs, obtained from a glioma patient treated with radiotherapy, temozolomide or both. The chain is built from TRBV6-1 and TRBJ2-1; no clear D. This chain's CDR3 is CASTLLVAWDNEQFF. The DNA for the CDR3 is TGTGCCAGCACCCTGCTGGTGGCGTGGGACAATGAGCAGTTCTTC.